Sample share makes the clone carrying this T cell receptor beta chain medium-sized (0.01 to 0.1%). Its antigen is currently unknown. The sample holds other DNA sequences that translate to the same CDR3. The CDR3 runs 13 residues. Germline V CDR1 and CDR2: GTSNPN, SVGIG (reference sequence). Trimming took off 1 base at V and 1 base at J, with 7 bases between the two ends. This sample is drawn from a study of T cells after posttransplantation cyclophosphamide. TCRdb's copy holds only in-frame clones and misses some; the assay was immunoSEQ multiplex PCR. The sample records some 64,000 clones, 93% being singletons. Study-level results: Donor CD8+ memory clones often dominated recipient blood repertoires at later times. TRB clonality was highly associated with recipient CMV seropositivity and reactivation. Skin or GI-infiltrating T cells shared few TRB sequences with blood.

On the day of bone marrow donation, the related graft donor provided peripheral blood. Material: PBMCs. This clonotype was obtained from a woman in her twenties or thirties in good health and a related stem cell transplant donor. The rearrangement uses TRBV30 and TRBJ1-1, with no clear D. As DNA, the CDR3 is TGTGCCTGGAGTGCCACGGGGAACACTGAAGCTTTCTTT. Protein product: CAWSATGNTEAFF.